This T cell receptor beta chain emerged from a study of cytomegalovirus exposure and HLA in healthy donors. Details on this clone: Its antigen remains unknown.

60 Vbeta and 13 Jbeta primers were used in PCR. Here immunoSEQ multiplex PCR was the method, and the copy in TCRdb shows in-frame clones only, minus some. The table records around 67,000 clones, approximately 74% of them present only once. Whole-study findings and limits: Later analysis associated a missense DCLRE1C variant with TCR beta V- and J-gene trimming.

The sequence derives from a woman in her twenties or thirties in good health and CMV-seropositive. Material: PBMCs.

The DNA for the CDR3 is TGTGCCAGCAGTTGGGGGGTCGGGGCTGGAAACACCATATATTTT. Encoded protein: CASSWGVGAGNTIYF. The rearrangement uses TRBV25-1 and TRBJ1-3, with D maybe TRBD1 (5 bases). The V end lost 5 bases, the J end lost 2 bases, and 13 bases lay between the germline ends. This CDR3 is 15 amino acids long. Germline V CDR1 and CDR2: MGHDK, SYGVNS.